This TCR beta chain came from a study of cytomegalovirus exposure and HLA in healthy donors. Worth noting for this clone: Its antigen is unidentified.

Findings and limits, study-wide: A list of roughly 180 TCR beta chains associated with cytomegalovirus was given. It was confirmed in vitro that three of the CMV-associated chains were specific for CMV antigens.

The CDR3 runs 16 residues. The assay was immunoSEQ multiplex PCR, and TCRdb's table has in-frame clones only and misses some. The top ten clones hold 10% of a sample with under 200,000 clones, about 90% of them seen once. This receptor was identified in a woman between 18 and 29 years old in good health and CMV-seropositive. This rearrangement joins TRBV21-1 to TRBJ2-1; TRBD1 is taken as the D call from the table, unchecked against the DNA. TRBV21-1 is flagged as a pseudogene. Material: PBMCs. The CDR3 bases are TGTGCCAGCTCAAAATGGGCAAGGAACAGATACAATGAGCAGTTCTTC. Translated, it gives CASSKWARNRYNEQFF.